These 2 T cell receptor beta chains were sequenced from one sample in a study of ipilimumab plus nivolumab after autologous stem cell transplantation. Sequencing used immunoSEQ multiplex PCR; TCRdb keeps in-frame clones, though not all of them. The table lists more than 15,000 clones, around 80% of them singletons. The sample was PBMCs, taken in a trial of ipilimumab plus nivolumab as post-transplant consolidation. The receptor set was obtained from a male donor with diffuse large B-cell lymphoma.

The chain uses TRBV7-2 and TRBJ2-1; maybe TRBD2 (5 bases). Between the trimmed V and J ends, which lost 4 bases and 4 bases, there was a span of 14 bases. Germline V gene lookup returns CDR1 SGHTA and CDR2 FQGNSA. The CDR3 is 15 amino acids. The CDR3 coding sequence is TGTGCCAGCAGCTCGGGGAGAGCCTCTTACAATGAGCAGTTCTTC. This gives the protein CASSSGRASYNEQFF.

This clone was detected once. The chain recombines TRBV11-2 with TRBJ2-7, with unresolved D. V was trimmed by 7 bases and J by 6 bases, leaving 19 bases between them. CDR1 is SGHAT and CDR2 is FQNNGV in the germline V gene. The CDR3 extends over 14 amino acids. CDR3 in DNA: TGTGCCAGCACCCTCGGCGTCGAATCTGCCGAGCAGTACTTC. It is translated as CASTLGVESAEQYF.